The 18 T cell receptor beta chains reported below all come from one sample, sequenced in a study of T cell repertoires in cytomegalovirus infection. A single record per CDR3 protein comes from TCRdb applying MiXCR to the reads. The sample has 400,000 or so distinct CDR3 sequences, roughly 30% seen once. The sequenced material came from PBMCs. Receptors were obtained from a human donor in good health (CMV status not recorded). Some clones in this sample may be carry-over from other donors' samples.

This clonotype appeared many times. The CDR3 DNA reads TGTGCCAGCAGCCCTGGATGGACATATGGCTACACCTTC. It codes for CASSPGWTYGYTF. The chain joins TRBV7-8 to TRBJ1-2, with D possibly matching TRBD1 (5 bases). The length of the CDR3 is 13 residues. Germline CDR1 is SGHVS and CDR2 is FQNEAQ. The ends were cut back, 5 bases at V and 5 bases at J, with 12 bases in the middle.

This clonotype has ten or more counts. The chain recombines TRBV7-2 with TRBJ1-6; D is uncertain. This CDR3 contains 13 residues. CDR1 and CDR2 (germline): SGHTA, FQGNSA. V was pared by 5 bases and J by 10 bases, with 12 bases between. CDR3 in amino acids: CASSPNTGSPLHF. CDR3 nucleotides: TGTGCCAGCAGCCCAAATACGGGGTCACCCCTCCACTTT.

The V gene is TRBV6-1, the J gene TRBJ1-5; 11 positions match TRBD1. This CDR3 contains 16 residues. The germline V gene encodes CDR1 MNHNS and CDR2 SASEGT. V shed 7 bases and J 5 bases; nucleotides not matched to a gene: 10. CDR3 residues: CASTKIWTGGDQPQHF. CDR3 bases: TGTGCCAGCACCAAGATTTGGACAGGGGGCGATCAGCCCCAGCATTTT.

The chain has TRBV5-1 and TRBJ1-1; possible D gene TRBD1, 5 bases. Germline V CDR1 and CDR2: SGHRS, YFSETQ. The CDR3 is made up of 15 amino acids. Between the trimmed V and J ends, which lost 2 bases and 4 bases, there was a span of 15 bases. The CDR3: CASSLEIEGTTEAFF. CDR3 DNA sequence: TGCGCCAGCAGCTTAGAAATAGAGGGGACCACTGAAGCTTTCTTT.

Ten or more counts support this clonotype. The gene calls are TRBV7-2 and TRBJ1-5; D may be TRBD1 (6 bases). This CDR3 has 16 amino acids. The germline V gene encodes CDR1 SGHTA and CDR2 FQGNSA. The germline V and J ends were trimmed by 1 base and 2 bases, with 12 bases remaining between them. The CDR3 sequence is CASSLVRGGGNQPQHF. CDR3 bases: TGTGCCAGCAGCTTAGTGCGAGGGGGAGGCAATCAGCCCCAGCATTTT.

Comments on this clonotype: Just one base apart from a much larger clone, this may be a read error. V usage is TRBV7-2 and J usage is TRBJ2-3; weak D call: TRBD1 (5 bases). The germline V and J ends were trimmed by 4 bases and 0 bases, with 14 bases remaining between them. The germline CDR1 and CDR2 sequences are SGHTA and FQGNSA. The CDR3 sequence is 16 residues long. The CDR3 loop reads CASSYVTATSTDTQYF. The DNA of the CDR3 is TGTGCCAGCAGCTACGTGACAGCAACTAGCACAGATACGCAGTATTTT.

Turning to this clonotype: One junction end disagrees with the germline gene, perhaps due to a read error. The rearrangement links TRBV12-3 or TRBV12-4 to TRBJ1-5; 11 bases match TRBD1. This CDR3 has 15 amino acids. CDR3 bases: TGTGCCAGCAGCCCCGGGACAGGGGGTATTCAGCCCCAGCGTTTT. It specifies CASSPGTGGIQPQRF.

This clonotype has only a few counts. The chain is built from TRBV20-1 and TRBJ2-5; D gene uncertain. CDR1 and CDR2 from the germline V gene are DFQATT and SNEGSKA (reference sequence). The CDR3 is 10 amino acids. The V and J ends lost 2 bases and 5 bases respectively, with 3 bases between them. The CDR3 nucleotides are TGCAGTGCTAGACTGGAGACCCAGTACTTC. Its translation: CSARLETQYF.

This clonotype was detected a few times. The chain combines TRBV20-1 with TRBJ1-2; D is possibly TRBD1 (6 bases). The germline CDR1 and CDR2 sequences are DFQATT and SNEGSKA (reference sequence). The CDR3 contains 16 residues. The V and J ends lost 6 bases and 6 bases respectively, with 26 bases between them. The CDR3 region has the DNA TGCAGTGCCCCACGCCCCGGGGCCTTCAGGGGCGATGGCTACACCTTC. This sequence encodes CSAPRPGAFRGDGYTF.

The rearrangement joins TRBV13 to TRBJ1-5; possibly TRBD1 for D (6 bases). Trimming left V 5 bases short and J 2 bases short, with 13 bases between. CDR3 length: 15 residues. Germline CDR1 is PRHDT and CDR2 is FYEKMQ (reference sequence). CDR3 protein: CASSKGQLGNQPQHF. CDR3 coding DNA: TGTGCCAGCAGCAAAGGACAGTTGGGCAATCAGCCCCAGCATTTT.

The chain carries TRBV12-5 and TRBJ1-6; 7 nucleotides line up with TRBD1. Per the germline V gene, CDR1 is LGHNT and CDR2 is FRNRAP. Germline trimming cut 6 bases from V and 5 bases from J; bases unmatched to any gene: 10. The CDR3 length is 16 residues. The CDR3 loop is CASGTDRVPNNSPLHF. CDR3 coding DNA: TGTGCTAGTGGGACAGACAGGGTCCCCAATAATTCACCCCTCCACTTT.

This clonotype was seen at least ten times. The V and J genes are TRBV7-6 and TRBJ2-5, with TRBD2 matching 11 bases. V dropped 4 bases and J dropped 5; count of bases not matched to a gene: 6. CDR1 is SGHVS, CDR2 FNYEAQ, per germline. The CDR3 extends over 15 amino acids. As DNA, the CDR3 is TGTGCCAGCAGCTATCGACTAGCGGGGTGGGAGACCCAGTACTTC. It encodes CASSYRLAGWETQYF. The whole variable domain, remainder taken from reference TRBV7-6 and TRBJ2-5, is GAGVSQSPRYKVTKRGQDVALRCDPISGHVSLYWYRQALGQGPEFLTYFNYEAQQDKSGLPNDRFSAERPEGSISTLTIQRTEQRDSAMYRCASSYRLAGWETQYFGPGTRLLVL.

A remark on this clonotype: The junction and the germline gene differ at one end; a read error may be behind it. The chain links TRBV7-3 to TRBJ2-1; no firm D call. The CDR3 consists of 13 residues. From germline, CDR1 is SGHTA and CDR2 FQGTGA. The CDR3 nucleotides are TGTGCCAGCAGCTTAACGTTGGGCAATGAGCAGTTGTTC. The encoded protein is CASSLTLGNEQLF.

The V call is TRBV6-5, the J call TRBJ2-5; 10 bases match TRBD1. CDR3 length: 15 amino acids. Germline loops: CDR1 MNHEY, CDR2 SVGAGI. Losses at the gene ends were 4 bases for V and 6 bases for J; bases not matched to a gene: 8. The CDR3 sequence: CASSFGTGDRKTQYF. The CDR3 DNA follows: TGTGCCAGCAGTTTCGGGACAGGGGATAGAAAGACCCAGTACTTC.

This clonotype was seen repeatedly, ten times or more. The V call is TRBV12-3 or TRBV12-4, the J call TRBJ1-1; D uncertain. CDR3 size: 14 residues. The V end lost 5 bases, the J end lost 2 bases, and 12 bases lay between the germline ends. The CDR3 DNA is TGTGCCAGCAGTAGTCGGACGGGAAACACTGAAGCTTTCTTT. It is translated as CASSSRTGNTEAFF.

The chain combines TRBV20-1 with TRBJ1-4; possibly TRBD1 for D (5 bases). The CDR3 is made up of 15 amino acids. Germline lookup yields CDR1 DFQATT and CDR2 SNEGSKA (reference sequence). V was clipped by 1 base and J by 5 bases, with 14 bases between them. Written as DNA, the CDR3 is TGCAGTGCTAGAGGCCCAGGGCGGTCCAATGAAAAACTGTTTTTT. This gives the protein CSARGPGRSNEKLFF.

The chain recombines TRBV28 with TRBJ1-1, with no clear D. The CDR3 loop spans 13 amino acids. Between the trimmed V and J ends, which lost 3 bases and 5 bases, there was a span of 10 bases. Germline V gene sequence: CDR1 MDHEN, CDR2 SYDVKM. CDR3 bases: TGTGCCAGCAGTTTTCTTGTCAGGACTGAAGCTTTCTTT. It codes for CASSFLVRTEAFF.

As for this clonotype: Given a much more abundant clone one base away, this may be a read error. The genes are TRBV7-3 and TRBJ1-6; 9 bases map to TRBD1. The germline V gene encodes CDR1 SGHTA and CDR2 FQGTGA. The CDR3 has 14 amino acids. Written as DNA, the CDR3 is TGTGTCAGCAGAACCGGGACAGGGAATTCACCCCTCCACTTT. It codes for CVSRTGTGNSPLHF.